The clone carrying this T cell receptor (beta chain) turned up a few times. Its matching antigen is unknown. The record originates from a study of cytomegalovirus exposure and HLA in healthy donors. Study results and limitations: Later analysis found that TCR beta chains associated with HLA were more clonally expanded than other, equally common chains.

CDR1 MNHEY and CDR2 SVGAGI come from the germline V gene. V was pared by 2 bases and J by 10 bases, with 15 bases between. The CDR3 sequence is 15 residues long. Both 60 Vbeta primers and 13 Jbeta primers went into the PCR. TCRdb keeps only in-frame clones here, not all; method: immunoSEQ multiplex PCR. The sample contains about 100,000 clones, roughly 80% of which appear only once. The V and J genes are TRBV6-5 and TRBJ1-6; D perhaps matches TRBD1 (6 bases). The TCR was taken from a male donor in good health and CMV-seropositive. The material sequenced was PBMCs. The CDR3 DNA follows: TGTGCCAGCAGTTACACAACTAACAGGGCATCACCCCTCCACTTT. Translated, it gives CASSYTTNRASPLHF.